These 30 T cell receptor beta chains originate from one sample sequenced in a study of beta chain features in type 1 diabetes. Expressed TCRB transcripts were sequenced because the entire RNA isolate underwent reverse transcription. This table comes from immunoSEQ multiplex PCR, and its TCRdb copy is limited to in-frame clones, with some not included. The sample lists 310,000 or so clones, approximately 10% occurring once. The sample comprised naive CD4+ T cells from blood. These receptors all come from a woman under 40 in good health.

This clone was seen ten or more times. The CDR3 here is CASSQGLAPNEQFF. As DNA, the CDR3 is TGCGCCAGCAGCCAAGGACTAGCGCCCAATGAGCAGTTCTTC. V is TRBV4-3 and J is TRBJ2-1; 8 positions agree with TRBD2. CDR1 is LGHNA and CDR2 is YSLEER in the germline V gene. The CDR3 extends over 14 amino acids. Unmatched junction bases numbered 2, after V lost 1 base and J lost 6 bases.

V and J are TRBV15 and TRBJ1-4; D is uncertain. CDR3 length: 12 amino acids. Germline V CDR1 and CDR2: LNHNV, YYDKDF (reference sequence). Trimming removed 0 bases from V and 11 bases from J, with 7 bases in between. This CDR3 is CATSRDSAKLFF. The CDR3 DNA follows: TGTGCCACCAGCAGAGATAGTGCGAAACTGTTTTTT.

The J gene is TRBJ2-7, the V gene TRBV11-2; 8 nucleotides align to TRBD1. V shed 6 bases, J shed 12 bases, and the junction held 16 bases outside the gene matches. The CDR3 runs to 14 residues. Germline V gives CDR1 SGHAT, CDR2 FQNNGV. In DNA, the CDR3 is TGTGCCAGCAGACTCGGCGGACAGGGTGGTCTAGTGTACTTC. It translates to CASRLGGQGGLVYF.

This clone has more than one count but fewer than ten. The chain joins TRBV6-5 to TRBJ2-5; D is unresolved. The CDR3 has 11 residues. Germline CDR1 MNHEY, CDR2 SVGAGI. Trimming stripped 3 bases from V and 7 bases from J, with 6 bases between. The CDR3 protein is CASSYLATQYF. DNA of the CDR3: TGTGCCAGCAGTTATTTGGCGACCCAGTACTTC.

The V call is TRBV29-1, the J call TRBJ2-5; D unresolved. V was trimmed by 4 bases and J by 5 bases, leaving 11 bases between them. The CDR3 consists of 12 residues. Germline V gene sequence: CDR1 SQVTM, CDR2 ANQGSEA. DNA of the CDR3: TGCAGCGTTGTGGCCGCGGCGGAGACCCAGTACTTC. This translates into CSVVAAAETQYF.

This clone was seen a handful of times. V gene TRBV30 combines with J gene TRBJ1-2; no reliable D call. V was trimmed by 0 bases and J by 2 bases, leaving 4 bases between them. This CDR3 has 12 residues. The germline V gene has CDR1 GTSNPN and CDR2 SVGIG (reference sequence). CDR3 sequence (DNA): TGTGCCTGGAGTGTGTCGAACTATGGCTACACCTTC. This encodes CAWSVSNYGYTF.

The V call is TRBV5-1, the J call TRBJ1-1; tentative D call: TRBD1 (5 bases). CDR3 size: 12 residues. V was trimmed by 6 bases and J by 6 bases, leaving 12 bases between them. Germline V gives CDR1 SGHRS, CDR2 YFSETQ. The CDR3 sequence is CASTFGGAEAFF. Written as DNA, the CDR3 is TGCGCCAGCACCTTCGGGGGGGCTGAAGCTTTCTTT.

The table lists this clone with a few counts. The chain joins TRBV7-2 to TRBJ2-4, with 8 bases that match TRBD2. The CDR3 is made up of 16 amino acids. Germline CDR1 and CDR2: SGHTA and FQGNSA. V shed 1 base, J shed 3 bases, and the junction held 5 bases outside the gene matches. CDR3 nucleotide sequence: TGTGCCAGCAGCTTAGAACTACTAGCGGTCAAAAACATTCAGTACTTC. This sequence encodes CASSLELLAVKNIQYF.

The rearrangement joins TRBV15 to TRBJ2-3; 10 bases agree with TRBD1. CDR1 LNHNV and CDR2 YYDKDF come from the germline V gene (reference sequence). With 0 bases clipped from V and 1 base from J, the junction kept 4 bases outside the gene matches. The CDR3 totals 17 residues. The CDR3 nucleotides read TGTGCCACCAGCAGAGATGTCGGGACAGGGGGCACAGATACGCAGTATTTT. Protein sequence: CATSRDVGTGGTDTQYF.

This sequence joins TRBV27 and TRBJ2-7; 7 nucleotides align to TRBD2. The J segment lost 4 bases and the V segment lost 4 bases, leaving 10 bases of the junction unmatched. CDR1 and CDR2 (germline): MNHEY, SMNVEV (reference sequence). The CDR3 has 15 residues. The CDR3 coding sequence is TGTGCCAGCAGTTATACCGGGACTAACTTTTACGAGCAGTACTTC. It yields the protein CASSYTGTNFYEQYF.

This clone was seen only a few times. J is TRBJ1-2 and V is TRBV19; D perhaps matches TRBD1 (6 bases). V was pared by 6 bases and J by 4 bases, with 12 bases between. The CDR3 spans 13 residues. CDR1 and CDR2 from the germline V gene are LNHDA and SQIVND (reference sequence). In DNA, the CDR3 is TGTGCCAGTAGCAGACAGGACTCCTATGGCTACACCTTC. This codes for CASSRQDSYGYTF.

This clone came up a few times. The DNA for the CDR3 is TGCAGCGCCTGGGACAGGGGGGTGAACGAGCAGTACTTC. It yields the protein CSAWDRGVNEQYF. This sequence joins TRBV29-1 and TRBJ2-5; TRBD1 aligns across 11 bases. The last part of the DNA fits TRBJ2-7 better; the J call may be wrong. Germline CDR1 SQVTM, CDR2 ANQGSEA. This CDR3 contains 13 residues.

This clone has more than one count but fewer than ten. V usage is TRBV7-2 and J usage is TRBJ2-3, with 13 bases aligning to TRBD2. J lost 7 bases, V lost 1 base, and 5 bases had no gene match. The CDR3 extends over 16 amino acids. The germline V gene has CDR1 SGHTA and CDR2 FQGNSA. The DNA of the CDR3 is TGTGCCAGCAGCTTAGGACTAGCGGGAGGTACGAATACGCAGTATTTT. The encoded protein is CASSLGLAGGTNTQYF.

This sequence joins TRBV5-5 and TRBJ1-1; possibly TRBD1 for D (6 bases). CDR1 and CDR2 (germline): SGHKS, YYEKEE (reference sequence). The CDR3 is 14 amino acids. V was trimmed by 6 bases and J by 0 bases, leaving 12 bases between them. This chain's CDR3 is CASNFGQMNTEAFF. CDR3 DNA sequence: TGTGCCAGCAATTTCGGACAGATGAACACTGAAGCTTTCTTT.

This clone occurred a few times. The V gene is TRBV7-3, the J gene TRBJ2-5, with a possible D match to TRBD1 (5 bases). The germline V gene encodes CDR1 SGHTA and CDR2 FQGTGA. The CDR3 is made up of 13 amino acids. Trimming took 4 bases from V and 3 from J, leaving 9 bases between them. For the CDR3, the DNA is TGTGCCAGCAGCTCCTTAGGGGAAGAGACCCAGTACTTC. This gives the protein CASSSLGEETQYF.

This clone was picked up a small number of times. This rearrangement joins TRBV28 to TRBJ2-1, with D perhaps TRBD1 (6 bases). Germline CDR1 is MDHEN and CDR2 is SYDVKM. The ends were cut back, 4 bases at V and 10 bases at J, with 8 bases in the middle. The CDR3 contains 11 residues. CDR3 in DNA: TGTGCCAGCAGTTCCGGGACAGAGCAGTTCTTC. It encodes CASSSGTEQFF.

The chain joins TRBV7-2 to TRBJ2-7; a weak D match, TRBD2 (5 bases). This CDR3 is 15 amino acids long. Looked up from germline, CDR1 is SGHTA and CDR2 is FQGNSA. Between the trimmed V and J ends, which lost 1 base and 2 bases, there was a span of 12 bases. The DNA for the CDR3 is TGTGCCAGCAGCTTAGGAGGGTACGGCGCCTACGAGCAGTACTTC. It yields the protein CASSLGGYGAYEQYF.

This clone has a handful of counts. V usage is TRBV30 and J usage is TRBJ1-5; TRBD1 matches 7 bases. The CDR3 runs to 15 residues. With V trimmed by 2 bases and J by 3 bases, 7 bases remained unmatched. Germline V gives CDR1 GTSNPN, CDR2 SVGIG (reference sequence). CDR3 residues: CAWSNTGQVNQPQHF. CDR3 sequence (DNA): TGTGCCTGGAGTAACACCGGACAGGTCAATCAGCCCCAGCATTTT.

The chain couples TRBV5-1 to TRBJ2-5; 7 bases fit TRBD1. V was clipped by 4 bases and J by 1 base; unmatched bases: 1. The CDR3 covers 13 residues. Germline CDR1 is SGHRS and CDR2 is YFSETQ. CDR3 DNA sequence: TGCGCCAGCAGCAACAGGGGCCAAGAGACCCAGTACTTC. Translating gives CASSNRGQETQYF.

This clone was detected only a few times. The CDR3: CANSGQGAYNEQFF. DNA of the CDR3: TGTGCCAACTCGGGACAGGGAGCCTACAATGAGCAGTTCTTC. This chain connects TRBV2 to TRBJ2-1; 9 nucleotides agree with TRBD1. Germline loops: CDR1 SNHLY, CDR2 FYNNEI. The CDR3 runs 14 residues. V dropped 10 bases and J dropped 2; count of bases not matched to a gene: 6.

The table lists this clone with a few counts. The chain uses TRBV7-9 and TRBJ2-7; the match to TRBD1 covers 8 bases. CDR1 is SEHNR and CDR2 is FQNEAQ in the germline V gene (reference sequence). V lost 3 bases and J lost 4; bases outside the gene matches: 5. CDR3 size: 14 residues. CDR3 residues: CASSLRDRTYEQYF. For the CDR3, the DNA is TGTGCCAGCAGCTTGAGGGACAGGACGTACGAGCAGTACTTC.

This clone was counted only a few times. The chain uses TRBV7-2 and TRBJ2-1, with 9 bases identical to TRBD2. CDR1 is SGHTA, CDR2 FQGNSA, per germline. After removal of 1 base from V and 8 bases from J, the junction contained 12 bases not matched to a gene. CDR3 length equals 17 residues. The CDR3 region is CASSLVGVGGRGDEQFF. The DNA for the CDR3 is TGTGCCAGCAGCTTAGTTGGGGTTGGCGGGAGGGGGGATGAGCAGTTCTTC.

V gene TRBV4-3 combines with J gene TRBJ2-1, with 12 nucleotides matching TRBD2. J gave up 8 bases and V 3 bases, and 5 bases lay outside the gene matches. CDR1 and CDR2 (germline): LGHNA, YSLEER. There are 15 residues in the CDR3. CDR3 in amino acids: CASSQTSGRGYEQFF. DNA of the CDR3: TGCGCCAGCAGCCAGACTAGCGGGAGAGGGTATGAGCAGTTCTTC.

V gene TRBV11-2 combines with J gene TRBJ1-4; D unresolved. Looked up from germline, CDR1 is SGHAT and CDR2 is FQNNGV. The CDR3 loop spans 13 amino acids. V lost 5 bases, J lost 10 bases, and 14 bases lay in between. CDR3 amino acids: CASSMEEAGKLFF. In DNA form, the CDR3 reads TGTGCCAGCAGCATGGAGGAGGCCGGAAAACTGTTTTTT.

The rearrangement links TRBV6-5 to TRBJ2-2; TRBD2 might be the D (6 bases). Trimming removed 8 bases at V and 5 bases at J, with 18 bases between. The CDR3 sequence is 15 residues long. The germline gives CDR1 MNHEY, CDR2 SVGAGI. CDR3 protein: CASGEPPGETGELFF. In DNA, the CDR3 is TGTGCCAGCGGGGAGCCTCCGGGAGAAACCGGGGAGCTGTTTTTT.

This clone has a handful of counts. The chain joins TRBV25-1 to TRBJ2-2; D may be TRBD2 (5 bases). CDR3 length: 17 amino acids. CDR1 and CDR2 from the germline V gene are MGHDK and SYGVNS. The germline V and J ends were trimmed by 5 bases and 4 bases, with 20 bases remaining between them. CDR3 sequence: CASSPLWTGITTGELFF. The CDR3 DNA reads as TGTGCCAGCAGTCCCCTTTGGACTGGGATAACCACCGGGGAGCTGTTTTTT.

This chain connects TRBV27 to TRBJ2-3, with 10 nucleotides matching TRBD2. Germline V CDR1 and CDR2: MNHEY, SMNVEV (reference sequence). The CDR3 has 16 amino acids. The trim removed 3 bases at V and 4 bases at J, leaving 7 bases unmatched. The CDR3 coding sequence is TGTGCCAGCAGTTTCGGGCTAGCGGGAGCCTCAGATACGCAGTATTTT. It translates to CASSFGLAGASDTQYF.

This clone has only a few counts. This chain uses TRBV7-9 with TRBJ2-3, with TRBD2 matching 12 bases. V trimming: 2 bases; J trimming: 6 bases; junction bases outside the gene matches: 6. This CDR3 spans 16 amino acids. Germline values: CDR1 SEHNR, CDR2 FQNEAQ (reference sequence). CDR3 sequence (DNA): TGTGCCAGCAGCTTACGACTAGCGGGAGTGGCTGATACGCAGTATTTT. It codes for CASSLRLAGVADTQYF.

The table lists this clone with a few counts. The chain links TRBV7-9 to TRBJ1-5; D call uncertain. The germline V and J ends were trimmed by 2 bases and 2 bases, with 10 bases remaining between them. The germline gives CDR1 SEHNR, CDR2 FQNEAQ (reference sequence). The CDR3 covers 15 residues. CDR3 in amino acids: CASSLSATGNQPQHF. CDR3 nucleotides: TGTGCCAGCAGCTTATCAGCAACAGGCAATCAGCCCCAGCATTTT. The variable domain in full, with the rest retrieved from reference TRBV7-9 and TRBJ1-5, is DTGVSQNPRHKITKRGQNVTFRCDPISEHNRLYWYRQTLGQGPEFLTYFQNEAQLEKSRLLSDRFSAERPKGSFSTLEIQRTEQGDSAMYLCASSLSATGNQPQHFGDGTRLSIL.

The sample holds a few counts of this clone. The rearrangement joins TRBV2 to TRBJ1-1, with D possibly matching TRBD1 (5 bases). Germline lookup yields CDR1 SNHLY and CDR2 FYNNEI. V gave up 4 bases and J gave up 8 bases, with 8 bases separating them. This CDR3 has 11 amino acids. Here the CDR3 reads CASSGEGEAFF. DNA for the CDR3: TGTGCCAGCAGTGGGGAGGGGGAAGCTTTCTTT.